Below, 2 T cell receptor beta chains from the same sample are listed, as sequenced in a study of early stage breast cancer tumors. Clones were read by immunoSEQ multiplex PCR, and TCRdb kept only the in-frame ones, dropping some. The sample records about 48,000 clones, roughly four fifths being singletons. Sequenced input: blood. These receptors were obtained from a person in their fifties or sixties with breast cancer.

This clone was observed a single time. The V and J genes are TRBV5-4 and TRBJ2-5; no firm D call. V gave up 1 base and J gave up 0 bases, with 13 bases separating them. Germline assignment: CDR1 SGHNT and CDR2 YYREEE (reference sequence). The CDR3 is 16 residues long. CDR3 amino acids: CASSLYGSAYQETQYF. In nucleotides, the CDR3 is TGTGCCAGCAGCTTGTATGGGTCTGCGTACCAAGAGACCCAGTACTTC.

The gene calls are TRBV4-1 and TRBJ2-2; 11 nucleotides align to TRBD2. Germline V gene lookup returns CDR1 MGHRA and CDR2 YSYEKL. This CDR3 comprises 15 residues. J was trimmed by 5 bases and V by 1 base; bases with no gene match: 0. CDR3 coding DNA: TGCGCCAGCAGCCAAGGACTAGCGGGGACCGGGGAGCTGTTTTTT. As protein: CASSQGLAGTGELFF.